Listed here are 22 T cell receptor beta chains from one sample, sequenced in a study of memory CD4+ T cells and cytomegalovirus serostatus. The sort gate was single viable CD3+CD4+CD8-CD45RO+ cells for memory CD4+ T cells. The table came from immunoSEQ multiplex PCR; TCRdb's copy has only in-frame clones and leaves some out. The data hold tens of thousands of clones, with 74% observed a single time. The sample consisted of memory CD4+ T cells from blood. These receptor sequences come from an adult in good health and CMV-seropositive.

This sequence joins TRBV7-9 and TRBJ2-3, with D possibly called TRBD1 or TRBD2 (5 bases each). Germline-derived CDR1 and CDR2 are SEHNR and FQNEAQ (reference sequence). The CDR3 is 14 residues long. V was pared by 1 base and J by 4 bases, with 9 bases between. For the CDR3, the DNA is TGTGCCAGCAGCTTAGGGGGGAACCCAGATACGCAGTATTTT. Its translation is CASSLGGNPDTQYF.

A few counts support this clone. The V call is TRBV11-2, the J call TRBJ2-3; maybe TRBD2 (5 bases). Trimming pared 3 bases from V and 6 bases from J, leaving 10 bases between. This CDR3 region has 13 residues. Germline values: CDR1 SGHAT, CDR2 FQNNGV. In DNA, the CDR3 is TGTGCCAGCAGCTTTGACCGGGATGATACGCAGTATTTT. Protein sequence: CASSFDRDDTQYF.

This chain connects TRBV7-8 to TRBJ2-3; TRBD1 matches at 7 bases. Germline CDR1 is SGHVS and CDR2 is FQNEAQ. V lost 5 bases to trimming and J lost 12 bases; unmatched junction nucleotides: 8. CDR3 length equals 12 residues. Here the CDR3 reads CASSPNRDRQYF. As DNA, the CDR3 is TGTGCCAGCAGCCCGAATCGGGACAGACAGTATTTT.

CDR3 residues: CASSHSGPSGYTF. The CDR3 DNA is TGTGCCAGCAGCCATAGTGGGCCTTCTGGCTACACCTTC. The chain has TRBV7-9 and TRBJ1-2; the D is unclear. Germline CDR1 reads SEHNR; CDR2 reads FQNEAQ (reference sequence). The V end lost 5 bases, the J end lost 7 bases, and 14 bases lay between the germline ends. This CDR3 has 13 residues. Full variable domain (rest looked up from reference TRBV7-9 and TRBJ1-2): DTGVSQNPRHKITKRGQNVTFRCDPISEHNRLYWYRQTLGQGPEFLTYFQNEAQLEKSRLLSDRFSAERPKGSFSTLEIQRTEQGDSAMYLCASSHSGPSGYTFGSGTRLTVV.

The chain links TRBV19 to TRBJ2-5; no clear D. The CDR3 sequence is 12 residues long. The V and J ends lost 3 bases and 4 bases respectively, with 6 bases between them. Germline V lookup: CDR1 LNHDA, CDR2 SQIVND (reference sequence). CDR3 protein: CASSMVGETQYF. The CDR3 DNA reads as TGTGCCAGTAGTATGGTGGGAGAGACCCAGTACTTC.

V is TRBV20-1 and J is TRBJ2-3; maybe TRBD1 (6 bases). Germline V gene sequence: CDR1 DFQATT, CDR2 SNEGSKA (reference sequence). The germline V and J ends were trimmed by 2 bases and 11 bases, with 11 bases remaining between them. This CDR3 region has 11 residues. CDR3 residues: CSARTGKGQYF. Written as DNA, the CDR3 is TGCAGTGCTAGAACAGGGAAAGGGCAGTATTTT.

This clone was picked up a small number of times. The CDR3 reads CAINKDYEQYF. CDR3 nucleotides: TGTGCCATAAATAAGGACTACGAGCAGTACTTC. The chain joins TRBV2 to TRBJ2-7; no reliable D call. Trimming shortened V by 10 bases and J by 3 bases, and 10 bases separated the two germline ends. CDR1 is SNHLY, CDR2 FYNNEI, per germline. The CDR3 loop spans 11 amino acids.

V is TRBV5-1 and J is TRBJ2-3; 7 nucleotides match TRBD2. CDR1 and CDR2 (germline): SGHRS, YFSETQ. The CDR3 is 15 amino acids. J lost 2 bases, V lost 0 bases, and 3 bases had no gene match. CDR3 region: CASSLELASTDTQYF. The CDR3 DNA reads as TGCGCCAGCAGCTTGGAACTAGCGTCCACAGATACGCAGTATTTT.

The J gene is TRBJ2-3, the V gene TRBV5-1; 8 bases agree with TRBD1. The CDR3 has 16 amino acids. J lost 3 bases, V lost 4 bases, and 10 bases had no gene match. CDR1 is SGHRS, CDR2 YFSETQ, per germline. The CDR3 here is CASSLIPGGGTDTQYF. In DNA form, the CDR3 reads TGCGCCAGCAGCCTAATTCCAGGGGGCGGTACAGATACGCAGTATTTT. The full variable domain, completed using reference TRBV5-1 and TRBJ2-3, is KAGVTQTPRYLIKTRGQQVTLSCSPISGHRSVSWYQQTPGQGLQFLFEYFSETQRNKGNFPGRFSGRQFSNSRSEMNVSTLELGDSALYLCASSLIPGGGTDTQYFGPGTRLTVL.

This clone was recorded once. The V call is TRBV11-3, the J call TRBJ2-3; D remains unclear. This CDR3 is 15 amino acids long. Trimming shortened V by 1 base and J by 0 bases, and 8 bases separated the two germline ends. Looked up from germline, CDR1 is SGHNT and CDR2 is YENEEA. The CDR3 loop reads CASSLAASSTDTQYF. In DNA, the CDR3 is TGTGCCAGCAGCTTAGCCGCCAGCAGCACAGATACGCAGTATTTT.

This clone has a single count. V is TRBV2 and J is TRBJ1-4, with no clear D. Germline CDR1 reads SNHLY; CDR2 reads FYNNEI. V lost 5 bases and J 3 bases, leaving 10 bases between the germline ends. The CDR3 is 14 amino acids. The CDR3 is CASSSFSSNEKLFF. The CDR3 DNA sequence: TGTGCCAGCAGTAGCTTCAGTTCTAATGAAAAACTGTTTTTT.

The sample holds one count of this clone. The chain employs TRBV12-1 and TRBJ2-1; the listed D gene, TRBD2, was not tested against the DNA. TRBV12-1 is a pseudogene locus. The CDR3 has 14 amino acids. CDR3 loop: CAFVLRGGLNEQFF. DNA of the CDR3: TGTGCCTTTGTCCTGCGGGGGGGCCTCAATGAGCAGTTCTTC.

V usage is TRBV2 and J usage is TRBJ1-5; 7 nucleotides match TRBD1. The CDR3 is made up of 16 amino acids. Trimming removed 2 bases from V and 0 bases from J; junction bases left unmatched: 4. Germline CDR1 and CDR2: SNHLY and FYNNEI. DNA of the CDR3: TGTGCCAGCAGTGAAAGGGGGCTATATAGCAATCAGCCCCAGCATTTT. Protein sequence: CASSERGLYSNQPQHF. Together with reference TRBV2 and TRBJ1-5, the CDR3 gives the full variable domain: EPEVTQTPSHQVTQMGQEVILRCVPISNHLYFYWYRQILGQKVEFLVSFYNNEISEKSEIFDDQFSVERPDGSNFTLKIRSTKLEDSAMYFCASSERGLYSNQPQHFGDGTRLSIL.

The chain has TRBV7-2 and TRBJ2-1, with 7 bases identical to TRBD2. CDR3 length equals 15 residues. In germline, CDR1 is SGHTA, CDR2 FQGNSA. Trimming cost V 0 bases and J 5 bases; bases outside gene matches: 4. Here the CDR3 reads CASSLAGGKHNEQFF. CDR3 bases: TGTGCCAGCAGCTTAGCGGGGGGGAAACACAATGAGCAGTTCTTC.

This clone was recorded a few times. The chain couples TRBV6-5 to TRBJ2-7; 7 nucleotides align to TRBD1. CDR1 is MNHEY and CDR2 is SVGAGI in the germline V gene. This CDR3 contains 15 residues. J was trimmed by 1 base and V by 6 bases; bases with no gene match: 9. The CDR3: CASSSPARGSYEQYF. In DNA form, the CDR3 reads TGTGCCAGCAGCTCCCCCGCCAGGGGGTCCTACGAGCAGTACTTC.

V and J are TRBV19 and TRBJ2-5, with 8 bases aligning to TRBD2. This CDR3 is built from 17 residues. Germline CDR1 and CDR2: LNHDA and SQIVND (reference sequence). The junction had 22 bases not matched to a gene; V was cut back by 5 bases and J by 11 bases. This chain's CDR3 is CASSPWTGGGTRGLQYF. DNA for the CDR3: TGTGCCAGTAGTCCATGGACCGGGGGAGGGACTAGAGGTTTGCAGTACTTC.

Comment on this clone: Its ends do not fully match the called genes, so a read error is possible. The chain combines TRBV7-7 with TRBJ2-3; TRBD2 matches 7 bases. Germline-derived CDR1 and CDR2 are SSHAT and FNYEAQ (reference sequence). There are 15 residues in the CDR3. The CDR3, as DNA: TGTGCTAGCAGCCCCCGGGGGGAGGGATCAGATACGCAGTATTTT. As protein: CASSPRGEGSDTQYF.

This clone was counted only a few times. V is TRBV7-9 and J is TRBJ1-5; 9 bases map to TRBD1. Trimming removed 6 bases from V and 4 bases from J; junction bases left unmatched: 7. This CDR3 is built from 15 residues. Looked up from germline, CDR1 is SEHNR and CDR2 is FQNEAQ (reference sequence). For the CDR3, the DNA is TGTGCCAGCAGTCTCGGGACAGGGAAAAATCAGCCCCAGCATTTT. It translates to CASSLGTGKNQPQHF.

This clone was detected only once. The chain is built from TRBV5-6 and TRBJ2-5, with 9 bases that match TRBD1. CDR1 is SGHDT, CDR2 YYEEEE, per germline. This CDR3 is 15 amino acids long. The J segment lost 4 bases and the V segment lost 0 bases, leaving 4 bases of the junction unmatched. CDR3 protein: CASSLAATGGETQYF. The DNA of the CDR3 is TGTGCCAGCAGCTTGGCCGCGACAGGGGGAGAGACCCAGTACTTC.

Points on this clone: Other DNA sequences in this specimen translate into the identical CDR3. The chain employs TRBV5-6 and TRBJ1-2; D remains ambiguous. Trimming took off 5 bases at V and 8 bases at J, with 19 bases between the two ends. Germline CDR1 SGHDT, CDR2 YYEEEE. The CDR3 runs 14 residues. The CDR3 coding sequence is TGTGCCAGCAGTTTTTTACAGACTAGCAGAGGCTACACCTTC. The encoded protein is CASSFLQTSRGYTF.

This chain links TRBV2 with TRBJ1-2; D is undetermined. The CDR3 is 15 residues long. CDR1 is SNHLY, CDR2 FYNNEI, per germline. V lost 4 bases and J 12 bases, leaving 24 bases between the germline ends. CDR3 residues: CASSAPRRAVFFNTF. CDR3 DNA: TGTGCCAGCAGTGCGCCGCGAAGGGCAGTCTTTTTCAACACCTTC.

The rearrangement links TRBV10-3 to TRBJ1-4; D is undetermined. Per germline, CDR1 ENHRY and CDR2 SYGVKD. V shed 3 bases and J shed 2 bases, with 16 bases lying between them. This CDR3 is 17 amino acids long. CDR3 residues: CAISEGMAEVTNEKLFF. CDR3 DNA: TGTGCCATCAGTGAAGGAATGGCGGAAGTGACTAATGAAAAACTGTTTTTT.